These 13 T cell receptor beta chains originate from one sample sequenced in a study of blood T cell repertoires in COVID-19. TCRdb keeps only in-frame clones here, not all; method: immunoSEQ multiplex PCR. The sample yields under 150,000 clones, about 86% seen once. Sequenced sample: peripheral blood. Every receptor here comes from a man older than 75 with active or convalescent COVID-19.

The chain carries TRBV7-2 and TRBJ1-3; D is perhaps TRBD1 (6 bases). The CDR3 extends over 13 amino acids. Germline V lookup: CDR1 SGHTA, CDR2 FQGNSA. V was shortened by 4 bases and J by 4 bases, with 8 bases between the two germline ends. CDR3 sequence reads: CASSYGTGNTIYF. The DNA for the CDR3 is TGTGCCAGCAGCTACGGGACAGGAAACACCATATATTTT.

The chain combines TRBV5-6 with TRBJ2-5; 13 nucleotides agree with TRBD2. The CDR3 is made up of 16 amino acids. CDR1 and CDR2 from the germline V gene are SGHDT and YYEEEE. V shed 3 bases, J shed 5 bases, and the junction held 7 bases outside the gene matches. The CDR3 region has the DNA TGTGCCAGCAGCTCTAGACTAGCGGGGGGCTGGGAGACCCAGTACTTC. The encoded protein is CASSSRLAGGWETQYF.

About this clone: A junction end diverges from the germline sequence, so it may reflect a read error. This chain uses TRBV28 with TRBJ1-2, with 8 nucleotides matching TRBD1. This CDR3 is built from 15 residues. Germline V lookup: CDR1 MDHEN, CDR2 SYDVKM. CDR3 amino acids: CASSLWTGTNYGYTF. The CDR3 DNA sequence: TGTGCCAGCAGCTTATGGACAGGGACTAACTATGGCTACACCTTC.

This clone was counted a few times. The gene calls are TRBV7-2 and TRBJ1-2, with D possibly being TRBD1 (6 bases). With 5 bases removed from V and 4 bases from J, the gap between germline ends came to 17 bases. This CDR3 spans 15 amino acids. Germline CDR1 SGHTA, CDR2 FQGNSA. The CDR3, as DNA: TGTGCCAGCAGCCACACTTACGGGGGGCTCTATGGCTACACCTTC. As protein: CASSHTYGGLYGYTF.

The chain employs TRBV4-2 and TRBJ1-5; unclear D gene. CDR1 and CDR2 (germline): LGHNA, YNFKEQ. Trimming stripped 0 bases from V and 7 bases from J, with 13 bases between. The CDR3 contains 15 residues. CDR3 in DNA: TGTGCCAGCAGCCAAGATCTGACAAAGCCACAGCCCCAGCATTTT. Protein: CASSQDLTKPQPQHF.

The chain couples TRBV5-5 to TRBJ2-7, with TRBD2 identical over 8 bases. CDR3 size: 14 residues. J was trimmed by 3 bases and V by 4 bases; bases with no gene match: 6. Germline lookup yields CDR1 SGHKS and CDR2 YYEKEE (reference sequence). The DNA for the CDR3 is TGTGCCAGCAGCCTACCCGGGGGGGACTACGAGCAGTACTTC. It specifies CASSLPGGDYEQYF.

The rearrangement uses TRBV4-3 and TRBJ1-1; D gene ambiguous. V lost 1 base and J lost 2, with 11 bases in between. This CDR3 comprises 15 residues. From germline, CDR1 is LGHNA and CDR2 YSLEER. The CDR3 DNA reads as TGCGCCAGCAGCCAAGGCGCAGGCCTCAACACTGAAGCTTTCTTT. Residues: CASSQGAGLNTEAFF.

The CDR3 is CASSLLGGGEQYF. CDR3 nucleotides: TGTGCCAGCAGTTTACTCGGGGGGGGCGAGCAGTACTTC. The chain carries TRBV12-3 or TRBV12-4 and TRBJ2-7, with 8 bases fitting TRBD2. Trimming took 2 bases from V and 6 from J; bases not matched to a gene: 3. This CDR3 has 13 amino acids.

This clone was detected only once. The chain is built from TRBV5-8 and TRBJ2-1, with TRBD2 matching over 12 bases. From germline, CDR1 is SGHTS and CDR2 YDEGEE. Trimming cost V 4 bases and J 7 bases; bases outside gene matches: 6. The CDR3 contains 15 residues. CDR3 protein: CASSTGLAGQNEQFF. CDR3 in DNA: TGTGCCAGCAGCACCGGACTAGCGGGGCAAAATGAGCAGTTCTTC.

The V gene is TRBV4-3, the J gene TRBJ1-1; no clear D. The ends were cut back, 0 bases at V and 5 bases at J, with 13 bases in the middle. Looked up from germline, CDR1 is LGHNA and CDR2 is YSLEER. This CDR3 spans 15 amino acids. DNA of the CDR3: TGCGCCAGCAGCCAAGATCCAAGCACGCTTACTGAAGCTTTCTTT. Translating it yields CASSQDPSTLTEAFF.

This clone was observed a handful of times. The J gene is TRBJ2-5, the V gene TRBV28; 7 bases agree with TRBD1. Losses at the gene ends were 4 bases for V and 5 bases for J; bases not matched to a gene: 13. The CDR3 spans 16 residues. The V gene's germline CDR1 is MDHEN and CDR2 SYDVKM. As DNA, the CDR3 is TGTGCCAGCAGTTCCGGGTCAGGGGGACGCTTGGAGACCCAGTACTTC. It translates to CASSSGSGGRLETQYF.

This rearrangement joins TRBV4-3 to TRBJ2-3; 11 nucleotides match TRBD2. Per the germline V gene, CDR1 is LGHNA and CDR2 is YSLEER. The CDR3 runs 15 residues. The V and J ends lost 4 bases and 6 bases, in that order; junction bases with no gene match: 6. CDR3 in DNA: TGCGCCAGCAGCCGAGTAGCGGGGGGGCTCGATACGCAGTATTTT. It is translated as CASSRVAGGLDTQYF.

V and J are TRBV28 and TRBJ2-7; maybe TRBD1 (5 bases). Germline lookup yields CDR1 MDHEN and CDR2 SYDVKM. The CDR3 has 13 residues. V shed 3 bases and J shed 1 base, with 7 bases lying between them. DNA for the CDR3: TGTGCCAGCAGTTTCCAGGGATCCTACGAGCAGTACTTC. It yields the protein CASSFQGSYEQYF.